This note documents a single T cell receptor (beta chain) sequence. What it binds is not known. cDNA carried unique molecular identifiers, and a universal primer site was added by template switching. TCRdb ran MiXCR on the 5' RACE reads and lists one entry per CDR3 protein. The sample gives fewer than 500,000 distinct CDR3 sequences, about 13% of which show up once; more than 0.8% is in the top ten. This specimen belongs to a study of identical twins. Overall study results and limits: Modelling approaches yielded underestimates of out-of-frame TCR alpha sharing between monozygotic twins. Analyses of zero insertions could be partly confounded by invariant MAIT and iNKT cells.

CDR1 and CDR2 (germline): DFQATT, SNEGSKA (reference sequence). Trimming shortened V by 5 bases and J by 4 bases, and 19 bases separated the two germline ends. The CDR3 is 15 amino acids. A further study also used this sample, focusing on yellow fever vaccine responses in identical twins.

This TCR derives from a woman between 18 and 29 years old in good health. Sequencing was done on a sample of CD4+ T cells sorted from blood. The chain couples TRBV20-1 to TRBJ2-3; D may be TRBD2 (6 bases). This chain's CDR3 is CSAPTTGLAADTQYF. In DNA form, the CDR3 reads TGCAGTGCTCCAACTACGGGACTGGCGGCAGATACGCAGTATTTT.